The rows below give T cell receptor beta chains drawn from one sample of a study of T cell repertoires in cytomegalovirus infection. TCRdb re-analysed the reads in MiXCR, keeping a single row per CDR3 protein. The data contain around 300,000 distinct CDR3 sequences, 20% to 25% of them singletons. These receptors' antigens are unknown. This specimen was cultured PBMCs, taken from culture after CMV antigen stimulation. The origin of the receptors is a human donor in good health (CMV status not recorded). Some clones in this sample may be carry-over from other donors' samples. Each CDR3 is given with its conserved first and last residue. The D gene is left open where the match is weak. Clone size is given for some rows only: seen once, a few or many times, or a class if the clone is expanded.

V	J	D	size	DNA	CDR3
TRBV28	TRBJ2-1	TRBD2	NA	TGTGCCAGCAGTTTAGACTCTGGACTAGCGGGGGGCAATGAGCAGTTCTTC	CASSLDSGLAGGNEQFF
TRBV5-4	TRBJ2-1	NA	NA	TGTGCCAGCAGCTCCCCTGGGGGGAACAATGAGCAGTTCTTC	CASSSPGGNNEQFF
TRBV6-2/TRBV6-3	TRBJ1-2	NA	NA	TGTGCCAGCAGAAGAGGACTGAACTATGGCTACACCTTC	CASRRGLNYGYTF
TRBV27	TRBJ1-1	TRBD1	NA	TGTGCCAGCATTCGGGACAGGGCGGCGAACACTGAAGCTTTCTTT	CASIRDRAANTEAFF
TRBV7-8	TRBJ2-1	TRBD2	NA	TGTGCCAGCAGCTTAGGGGGGCCCGGGACTAGCGGGAGCAATGAGCAGTTCTTC	CASSLGGPGTSGSNEQFF
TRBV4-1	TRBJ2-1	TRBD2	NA	TGCGCCAGCAGCCCCCGTTTAGCGGGAGGGTATGAGCAGTTCTTC	CASSPRLAGGYEQFF
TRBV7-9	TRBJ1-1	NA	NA	TGTGCCAGCACCCCTCCACGGGGAGCCAGAACTGAAGCTTTCTTT	CASTPPRGARTEAFF
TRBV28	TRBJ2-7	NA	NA	TGTGCCAGCAGCCTGAAACAAGGGACGGGAACCTACGAGCAGTACTTC	CASSLKQGTGTYEQYF
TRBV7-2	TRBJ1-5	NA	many	TGTGCCAGCAGCTTATTTCGGGGGGGTTGGTACGGTCAGCCCCAGCATTTT	CASSLFRGGWYGQPQHF
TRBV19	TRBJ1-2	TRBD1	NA	TGTGCCAGTCAGACAGGGGTCTATGGCTACACCTTC	CASQTGVYGYTF
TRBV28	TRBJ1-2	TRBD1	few	TGTGCCAGCATCCCCGGGACAGGGGCGTACTATGGCTACACCTTC	CASIPGTGAYYGYTF
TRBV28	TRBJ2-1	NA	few	TGTGCCAGCAGTCCCGCTAGCTCCTACAATGAGCAGTTCTTC	CASSPASSYNEQFF
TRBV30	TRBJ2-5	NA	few	TGTGCCTGGAGTGTCGGAGAGACCCAGTACTTC	CAWSVGETQYF